Listed here is a single T cell receptor (beta chain). This sample stems from a study of T cells expressing NK-cell markers. From the 5' RACE reads, TCRdb lists one entry per CDR3 protein and no DNA. This table lists some 500,000 distinct CDR3 sequences. This CDR3 has 15 amino acids. The sequence was obtained from a woman in her forties or fifties in good health. The chain combines TRBV12-3 or TRBV12-4 with TRBJ2-1; TCRdb returns TRBD1, unconfirmable since there is no DNA. Sequencing was done on a sample of blood T cells: a sorted CD56 or NKG2C T cell subset, CD4+ or CD8+ T cells, or bulk PBMC T cells (not recorded which). This chain's CDR3 is CASRPWGGLYNEQFF.